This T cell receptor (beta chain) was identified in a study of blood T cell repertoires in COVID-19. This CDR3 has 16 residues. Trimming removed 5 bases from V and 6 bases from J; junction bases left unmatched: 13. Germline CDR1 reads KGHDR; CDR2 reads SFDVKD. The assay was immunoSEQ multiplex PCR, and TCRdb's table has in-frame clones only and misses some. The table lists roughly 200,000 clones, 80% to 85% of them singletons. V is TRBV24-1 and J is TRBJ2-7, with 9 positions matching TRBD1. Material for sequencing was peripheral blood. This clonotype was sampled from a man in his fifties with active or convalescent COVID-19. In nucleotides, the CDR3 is TGTGCCACCAGTGTCGGGAACCCGGGACAGGGATTCGAGCAGTACTTC. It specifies CATSVGNPGQGFEQYF.